Listed below are T cell receptor beta chains from one sample, sequenced in a study of control samples from healthy donors and cancer patients. Profiled with immunoSEQ multiplex PCR; TCRdb holds only in-frame clones, not every one. The sample holds around 64,000 clones, around nine tenths seen once. The sequenced sample was PBMCs. Receptor source: a man aged 55-75 years with colorectal cancer. The CDR3 runs from the conserved cysteine through the conserved F or W.

J: TRBJ2-6; length: 13; V: TRBV21-1; CDR3: CASSKGGANVLTF
J: TRBJ1-1; length: 13; V: TRBV29-1; CDR3: CSVPGEPNTEAFF
J: TRBJ1-2; length: 14; V: TRBV5-1; CDR3: CASSLTGADYGYTF
J: TRBJ2-4; length: 16; V: TRBV12-1; CDR3: CASSFGGRMNKNIQYF
J: TRBJ2-2; length: 17; V: TRBV19; CDR3: CASSIGGGGKHTGELFF
J: TRBJ2-2; length: 16; V: TRBV11-2; CDR3: CASSPFQRGQTGELFF
J: TRBJ2-5; length: 11; V: TRBV29-1; CDR3: CSVEVREAQYF
J: TRBJ2-7; length: 15; V: TRBV10-3; CDR3: CASGRETSGAYEQYF
J: TRBJ1-2; length: 16; V: TRBV7-9; CDR3: CASSLVGPQGEDGYTF
J: TRBJ1-6; length: 13; V: TRBV9; CDR3: CASSVGGNSPLHF
J: TRBJ2-2; length: 17; V: TRBV7-2; CDR3: CASSLVTQGALAGELFF
J: TRBJ1-1; length: 13; V: TRBV30; CDR3: CAWTRPPSAEAFF
J: TRBJ1-2; length: 19; V: TRBV3-1/TRBV3-2; CDR3: CASSQTLGRSLGANYGYTF
J: TRBJ2-5; length: 15; V: TRBV9; CDR3: CASSVLAGGLETQYF
J: TRBJ1-1; length: 14; V: TRBV18; CDR3: CASSPNGASTEAFF
J: TRBJ2-1; length: 15; V: TRBV9; CDR3: CASSSTGEGYNEQFF
J: TRBJ2-5; length: 16; V: TRBV5-1; CDR3: CASRTGGDAPQETQYF
J: TRBJ2-5; length: 11; V: TRBV5-1; CDR3: CASSLQETQYF
J: TRBJ2-6; length: 16; V: TRBV7-2; CDR3: CASSLVPNSGANVLTF
J: TRBJ1-4; length: 16; V: TRBV4-2; CDR3: CASSPNVLDISEKLFF
J: TRBJ2-3; length: 15; V: TRBV28; CDR3: CASSFWDRGADTQYF
J: TRBJ1-2; length: 18; V: TRBV5-6; CDR3: CASSSTELGGGFNYGYTF
J: TRBJ2-2; length: 19; V: TRBV5-1; CDR3: CASSPHGGGGFANTGELFF
J: TRBJ1-4; length: 14; V: TRBV5-5; CDR3: CASSLRGPNEKLFF
J: TRBJ2-3; length: 11; V: TRBV11-3; CDR3: CASTMGGPQYF
J: TRBJ2-6; length: 16; V: TRBV6-6; CDR3: CASSYVQSSGANVLTF
J: TRBJ2-3; length: 13; V: TRBV9; CDR3: CATSGGDADTQYF
J: TRBJ1-3; length: 20; V: TRBV5-1; CDR3: CASSPRFPGTGGGGGNTIYF
J: TRBJ1-1; length: 12; V: TRBV19; CDR3: CASSFGQGKAFF
J: TRBJ1-2; length: 14; V: TRBV5-4; CDR3: CASRTDTGDYGYTF
J: TRBJ2-5; length: 13; V: TRBV5-1; CDR3: CASSPASGETQYF
J: TRBJ2-3; length: 17; V: TRBV21-1; CDR3: CASSTRPDRASTDTQYF
J: TRBJ2-5; length: 15; V: TRBV5-1; CDR3: CASSLGAGSRETQYF
J: TRBJ2-5; length: 11; V: TRBV5-1; CDR3: CASSLGRTQYF
J: TRBJ2-3; length: 14; V: TRBV9; CDR3: CASSIRDSTDTQYF
J: TRBJ2-5; length: 14; V: TRBV20-1; CDR3: CSASHHREEETQYF
J: TRBJ2-3; length: 13; V: TRBV4-1; CDR3: CASGFPQGDTQYF
J: TRBJ2-2; length: 12; V: TRBV10-1; CDR3: CASSDPTGELFF
J: TRBJ2-5; length: 15; V: TRBV18; CDR3: CASSPASGGEETQYF
J: TRBJ2-5; length: 19; V: TRBV2; CDR3: CASSAVTTRLATTRKTQYF
J: TRBJ1-6; length: 18; V: TRBV10-1; CDR3: CASSEGENRSSYNSPLHF
J: TRBJ2-6; length: 19; V: TRBV7-2; CDR3: CASSLRLITGGSGANVLTF
J: TRBJ1-1; length: 14; V: TRBV7-9; CDR3: CASSLEGQNTEAFF
J: TRBJ2-1; length: 13; V: TRBV2; CDR3: CASKRGGENEQFF
J: TRBJ2-1; length: 16; V: TRBV10-3; CDR3: CAISDKLPDRYNEQFF
J: TRBJ1-1; length: 14; V: TRBV21-1; CDR3: CASSKEASGTEAFF
J: TRBJ2-7; length: 12; V: TRBV12-3/TRBV12-4; CDR3: CASSAVSYEQYF
J: TRBJ2-5; length: 17; V: TRBV4-2; CDR3: CASSQVTEAGGPETQYF
J: TRBJ2-7; length: 14; V: TRBV6-5; CDR3: CASRLWAGTYEQYF
J: TRBJ2-5; length: 13; V: TRBV18; CDR3: CASSRTDQETQYF
J: TRBJ1-1; length: 13; V: TRBV15; CDR3: CATSSRGDTEAFF
J: TRBJ2-6; length: 16; V: TRBV27; CDR3: CASKRGGGSGANVLTF
J: TRBJ2-4; length: 13; V: TRBV6-1; CDR3: CASSDPPSNIQYF
J: TRBJ2-1; length: 13; V: TRBV28; CDR3: CASSLFGGAEQFF
J: TRBJ2-7; length: 15; V: TRBV7-9; CDR3: CASSPLNRGPYEQYF
J: TRBJ2-1; length: 15; V: TRBV7-9; CDR3: CASSSGRSSYNEQFF